These 11 T cell receptor beta chains share one sample of origin, sequenced in a study of T-cell memory formation after mild COVID-19. From the 5' RACE reads, TCRdb called clonotypes with MiXCR, one entry per CDR3 protein. The sample consists of 100,000 to 150,000 distinct CDR3 sequences, about 17% of them appearing once. The sequenced material came from PBMCs or a T cell subset sorted from them (not recorded which). Source of these receptors: a young man who had mild COVID-19 (a few samples of this study predate the infection). Cell type and time point are not known.

There are a few counts of this clonotype. V usage is TRBV4-1 and J usage is TRBJ2-2, with D uncertain. V dropped 3 bases and J dropped 6 bases, with 8 bases sitting between them. The CDR3 spans 13 residues. Germline values: CDR1 MGHRA, CDR2 YSYEKL. For the CDR3, the DNA is TGCGCCAGCAGCCACAGCTCGTCCGGGGAGCTGTTTTTT. Amino acids: CASSHSSSGELFF.

The rearrangement links TRBV5-1 to TRBJ2-1; TRBD1 matches 10 bases. CDR1 is SGHRS, CDR2 YFSETQ, per germline. The V segment lost 1 base and the J segment 2 bases; nucleotides outside the gene matches: 12. CDR3 length: 19 residues. The CDR3 reads CASSLSPGQGVLAYNEQFF. CDR3 DNA sequence: TGCGCCAGCAGCTTGTCCCCCGGACAGGGGGTGCTAGCCTACAATGAGCAGTTCTTC.

This clonotype was detected ten times or more. The chain couples TRBV5-1 to TRBJ2-1, with 9 nucleotides matching TRBD2. The trim removed 1 base at V and 8 bases at J, leaving 4 bases unmatched. The V gene's germline CDR1 is SGHRS and CDR2 YFSETQ. This CDR3 region has 14 residues. The CDR3 here is CASSLLAGYDEQFF. The CDR3 region has the DNA TGCGCCAGCAGCTTGCTAGCGGGGTACGATGAGCAGTTCTTC.

The J gene is TRBJ2-7, the V gene TRBV3-1; 10 nucleotides match TRBD1. The V and J ends lost 2 bases and 6 bases, in that order; junction bases with no gene match: 4. The CDR3 length is 14 residues. CDR1 is LGHDT, CDR2 YNNKEL, per germline (reference sequence). The CDR3 DNA reads TGTGCCAGCAGCCAACCCGGGACAGGGGCCGAGCAGTACTTC. The encoded protein is CASSQPGTGAEQYF.

This rearrangement joins TRBV19 to TRBJ2-5; D remains unclear. Between the trimmed V and J ends, which lost 5 bases and 2 bases, there was a span of 6 bases. The germline V gene has CDR1 LNHDA and CDR2 SQIVND (reference sequence). The CDR3 is 12 amino acids. CDR3 nucleotides: TGTGCCAGTAGTCAGAGGCAAGAGACCCAGTACTTC. Translated, it gives CASSQRQETQYF.

The V call is TRBV7-2, the J call TRBJ2-2; the D call may be TRBD1 or TRBD2 (5 bases each). CDR1 SGHTA and CDR2 FQGNSA come from the germline V gene. Between the trimmed V and J ends, which lost 5 bases and 0 bases, there was a span of 10 bases. The CDR3 contains 15 residues. Here the CDR3 reads CASSRDPTNTGELFF. The CDR3 DNA follows: TGTGCCAGCAGCAGGGACCCCACGAACACCGGGGAGCTGTTTTTT.

J is TRBJ2-1 and V is TRBV3-1; D call uncertain. CDR1 LGHDT and CDR2 YNNKEL come from the germline V gene (reference sequence). Trimming removed 1 base from V and 8 bases from J, with 6 bases in between. The CDR3 is 12 residues long. Here the CDR3 DNA reads TGTGCCAGCAGCCAAGGGGTTGATGAGCAGTTCTTC. This sequence encodes CASSQGVDEQFF.

This clonotype has just a few counts. V is TRBV12-3 or TRBV12-4 and J is TRBJ2-2; no clear D gene. The CDR3 is made up of 13 amino acids. V lost 2 bases and J 8 bases, leaving 9 bases between the germline ends. CDR3 in amino acids: CASSLLASGELFF. In DNA form, the CDR3 reads TGTGCCAGCAGTTTATTGGCGTCGGGGGAGCTGTTTTTT.

V gene TRBV5-1 combines with J gene TRBJ2-2; 10 bases are shared with TRBD1. The CDR3 has 15 residues. Germline CDR1 and CDR2: SGHRS and YFSETQ. The J segment lost 3 bases and the V segment lost 3 bases, leaving 2 bases of the junction unmatched. CDR3 residues: CASSSTGGHTGELFF. CDR3 in DNA: TGCGCCAGCAGCTCGACAGGGGGCCACACCGGGGAGCTGTTTTTT.

The rearrangement uses TRBV10-3 and TRBJ2-7, with D tentatively TRBD1 (5 bases). V lost 4 bases and J 3 bases, leaving 10 bases between the germline ends. Germline V lookup: CDR1 ENHRY, CDR2 SYGVKD. The CDR3 length is 13 residues. The CDR3 spells CAISADSYYEQYF. In DNA form, the CDR3 reads TGTGCCATCAGTGCCGACAGCTACTACGAGCAGTACTTC.

The genes are TRBV14 and TRBJ2-5; D remains unclear. This CDR3 has 14 residues. Trimming left V 4 bases short and J 5 bases short, with 14 bases between. Germline CDR1 and CDR2: SGHDN and FVKESK. CDR3 sequence reads: CASSRTHGRETQYF. In DNA form, the CDR3 reads TGTGCCAGCAGCCGCACACACGGTCGGGAGACCCAGTACTTC.